Listed here are 19 T cell receptor beta chains from one sample, sequenced in a study of chemoradiotherapy in HPV16-positive cancers. Some clones are missing from TCRdb's copy, which holds only in-frame ones; the method was immunoSEQ multiplex PCR. The data contain some 17,000 clones, 89% of them singletons. Here the sequenced sample was blood, taken from a patient who underwent chemoradiotherapy. Every receptor here comes from a human donor with HPV-associated anogenital cancer.

The chain joins TRBV10-2 to TRBJ2-1; D is ambiguous. The CDR3 extends over 16 amino acids. Germline lookup yields CDR1 WSHSY and CDR2 SAAADI. V gave up 5 bases and J gave up 0 bases, with 14 bases separating them. The CDR3 spells CASSRGPQASYNEQFF. CDR3 coding DNA: TGCGCCAGCAGTCGTGGACCCCAGGCCTCCTACAATGAGCAGTTCTTC.

The chain is built from TRBV5-4 and TRBJ2-6; TRBD1 might be the D (6 bases). V dropped 4 bases and J dropped 0 bases, with 8 bases sitting between them. Germline lookup yields CDR1 SGHNT and CDR2 YYREEE (reference sequence). The CDR3 has 15 residues. The CDR3 sequence is CASSETGSGANVLTF. In DNA form, the CDR3 reads TGTGCCAGCAGCGAGACAGGCTCTGGGGCCAACGTCCTGACTTTC.

This chain joins TRBV5-4 and TRBJ2-7; no clear D gene. The ends were cut back, 0 bases at V and 3 bases at J, with 13 bases in the middle. The CDR3 consists of 15 residues. Per germline, CDR1 SGHNT and CDR2 YYREEE (reference sequence). The CDR3 sequence is CASSLATGPGYEQYF. In DNA form, the CDR3 reads TGTGCCAGCAGCTTGGCGACCGGGCCCGGCTACGAGCAGTACTTC.

The gene calls are TRBV20-1 and TRBJ2-7; 8 bases fit TRBD2. The germline CDR1 and CDR2 sequences are DFQATT and SNEGSKA (reference sequence). The CDR3 loop spans 11 amino acids. The J segment lost 5 bases and the V segment lost 3 bases, leaving 0 bases of the junction unmatched. The CDR3 sequence is CSASGRDEQYF. For the CDR3, the DNA is TGCAGTGCTAGCGGGAGGGACGAGCAGTACTTC.

This rearrangement joins TRBV30 to TRBJ2-7; no reliable D call. CDR1 GTSNPN and CDR2 SVGIG come from the germline V gene (reference sequence). Trimming took 2 bases from V and 5 from J, leaving 13 bases between them. CDR3 length equals 13 residues. The CDR3 sequence: CAWSLRPEDEQYF. The CDR3 DNA follows: TGTGCCTGGAGTCTCAGACCCGAGGACGAGCAGTACTTC.

The rearrangement links TRBV10-3 to TRBJ2-7; either TRBD1 or TRBD2 may supply D (6 bases each). V was shortened by 5 bases and J by 1 base, with 15 bases between the two germline ends. The V gene's germline CDR1 is ENHRY and CDR2 SYGVKD. The CDR3 length is 15 residues. The CDR3 nucleotides read TGTGCCATCAGTTTACAGGGAGGAGAGTCCTACGAGCAGTACTTC. Its translation is CAISLQGGESYEQYF.

The CDR3 DNA follows: TGTGCCAGTATTGGGCGGACAGGGGCTAACTATGGCTACACCTTC. It encodes CASIGRTGANYGYTF. The V and J genes are TRBV19 and TRBJ1-2; 9 bases match TRBD1. CDR3 length: 15 residues. From germline, CDR1 is LNHDA and CDR2 SQIVND (reference sequence). After removal of 7 bases from V and 0 bases from J, the junction contained 6 bases not matched to a gene. Full variable domain (outside the CDR3, taken from reference TRBV19 and TRBJ1-2): DGGITQSPKYLFRKEGQNVTLSCEQNLNHDAMYWYRQDPGQGLRLIYYSQIVNDFQKGDIAEGYSVSREKKESFPLTVTSAQKNPTAFYLCASIGRTGANYGYTFGSGTRLTVV.

This clone was counted once. The chain couples TRBV7-9 to TRBJ2-7; D not certain. Germline values: CDR1 SEHNR, CDR2 FQNEAQ (reference sequence). Trimming took 6 bases from V and 3 from J, leaving 12 bases between them. This CDR3 comprises 13 residues. CDR3 sequence reads: CASSPAKGYEQYF. The CDR3 DNA reads TGTGCCAGCAGTCCCGCGAAGGGCTACGAGCAGTACTTC.

The chain employs TRBV6-6 and TRBJ1-1; no clear D gene. CDR1 is MNHNY and CDR2 is SVGAGI in the germline V gene (reference sequence). The CDR3 is made up of 12 amino acids. Trimming removed 3 bases from V and 0 bases from J, with 2 bases in between. The CDR3 sequence is CASSYLNTEAFF. The CDR3, as DNA: TGTGCCAGCAGTTATCTGAACACTGAAGCTTTCTTT.

The V call is TRBV19, the J call TRBJ1-5; D is undetermined. The CDR3 loop spans 13 amino acids. Germline-derived CDR1 and CDR2 are LNHDA and SQIVND (reference sequence). Trimming took off 7 bases at V and 0 bases at J, with 7 bases between the two ends. Here the CDR3 reads CASKSDSNQPQHF. CDR3 sequence (DNA): TGTGCCAGTAAGTCGGATAGCAATCAGCCCCAGCATTTT.

The chain couples TRBV7-2 to TRBJ2-3, with D tentatively TRBD2 (5 bases). Germline V gives CDR1 SGHTA, CDR2 FQGNSA. V was cut by 5 bases and J by 6 bases, with 15 bases left in between. The CDR3 length is 14 residues. CDR3 in DNA: TGTGCCAGCAGCCCTGGGTTCCCGGGGGATACGCAGTATTTT. It translates to CASSPGFPGDTQYF.

This rearrangement joins TRBV7-2 to TRBJ1-1; D not certain. Trimming removed 1 base at V and 0 bases at J, with 6 bases between. The germline gives CDR1 SGHTA, CDR2 FQGNSA. CDR3 size: 14 residues. CDR3 loop: CASSLETMNTEAFF. For the CDR3, the DNA is TGTGCCAGCAGCTTAGAAACCATGAACACTGAAGCTTTCTTT. Full variable domain (remainder filled in from reference TRBV7-2 and TRBJ1-1): GAGVSQSPSNKVTEKGKDVELRCDPISGHTALYWYRQSLGQGLEFLIYFQGNSAPDKSGLPSDRFSAERTGGSVSTLTIQRTQQEDSAVYLCASSLETMNTEAFFGQGTRLTVV.

CDR3 in DNA: TGTGCCAGCCTACCCCCCTGGGGCTTCAGCAACTATGGCTACACCTTC. It yields the protein CASLPPWGFSNYGYTF. This chain joins TRBV19 and TRBJ1-2; D possibly corresponds to TRBD1 (5 bases). The germline gives CDR1 LNHDA, CDR2 SQIVND (reference sequence). V lost 9 bases and J lost 2, with 22 bases in between. CDR3 length: 16 residues. Variable domain in full (rest from reference TRBV19 and TRBJ1-2): DGGITQSPKYLFRKEGQNVTLSCEQNLNHDAMYWYRQDPGQGLRLIYYSQIVNDFQKGDIAEGYSVSREKKESFPLTVTSAQKNPTAFYLCASLPPWGFSNYGYTFGSGTRLTVV.

The V and J genes are TRBV7-2 and TRBJ2-7; D gene uncertain. V was shortened by 5 bases and J by 3 bases, with 8 bases between the two germline ends. CDR3 length equals 12 residues. Germline V gene sequence: CDR1 SGHTA, CDR2 FQGNSA. This chain's CDR3 is CASSLNLYEQYF. The CDR3 DNA follows: TGTGCCAGCAGCCTCAACCTCTACGAGCAGTACTTC.

This chain joins TRBV28 and TRBJ2-7, with 8 bases identical to TRBD2. The CDR3 is made up of 16 amino acids. Looked up from germline, CDR1 is MDHEN and CDR2 is SYDVKM. With V trimmed by 2 bases and J by 1 base, 7 bases remained unmatched. The CDR3 spells CASSLLGGARSYEQYF. CDR3 sequence (DNA): TGTGCCAGCAGTTTACTCGGGGGGGCTAGGTCCTACGAGCAGTACTTC.

This chain uses TRBV5-1 with TRBJ1-1, with D unclear. Trimming took 1 base from V and 7 from J, leaving 8 bases between them. There are 12 residues in the CDR3. CDR1 and CDR2 (germline): SGHRS, YFSETQ. Here the CDR3 reads CASSLRVGEAFF. The CDR3 region has the DNA TGCGCCAGCAGCTTGAGGGTAGGTGAAGCTTTCTTT. The full variable domain, with the rest looked up from reference TRBV5-1 and TRBJ1-1, is KAGVTQTPRYLIKTRGQQVTLSCSPISGHRSVSWYQQTPGQGLQFLFEYFSETQRNKGNFPGRFSGRQFSNSRSEMNVSTLELGDSALYLCASSLRVGEAFFGQGTRLTVV.

The rearrangement uses TRBV10-1 and TRBJ2-3, with 14 positions matching TRBD2. Germline trimming cut 7 bases from V and 0 bases from J; bases unmatched to any gene: 3. CDR3 length equals 16 residues. Germline V gene data show CDR1 as WNHNN and CDR2 as SYGVQD (reference sequence). The CDR3 region has the DNA TGCGCCAGCAAGGGACTAGCGGGGGAGAGCACAGATACGCAGTATTTT. Translated, it gives CASKGLAGESTDTQYF.

This chain joins TRBV19 and TRBJ2-3; D possibly matches TRBD1 or TRBD2 (5 bases each). Germline V gene lookup returns CDR1 LNHDA and CDR2 SQIVND (reference sequence). This CDR3 contains 14 residues. V was clipped by 3 bases and J by 4 bases, with 11 bases between them. The DNA for the CDR3 is TGTGCCAGTAGTATGGGGGTCTTCGCAGATACGCAGTATTTT. Encoded protein: CASSMGVFADTQYF. Based on the CDR3 plus reference TRBV19 and TRBJ2-3, the full variable domain is DGGITQSPKYLFRKEGQNVTLSCEQNLNHDAMYWYRQDPGQGLRLIYYSQIVNDFQKGDIAEGYSVSREKKESFPLTVTSAQKNPTAFYLCASSMGVFADTQYFGPGTRLTVL.

Here the CDR3 DNA reads TGTGCCTGGGACCCTACTAGCGGGGGTTACACCGGGGAGCTGTTTTTT. Translating gives CAWDPTSGGYTGELFF. The chain has TRBV30 and TRBJ2-2; 11 nucleotides agree with TRBD2. The CDR3 contains 16 residues. Trimming cost V 5 bases and J 3 bases; bases outside gene matches: 8. Per germline, CDR1 GTSNPN and CDR2 SVGIG (reference sequence).